Described below is a single T cell receptor (beta chain) sequence and its context. The authors reverse transcribed about 0.45 to 1 ug RNA with random hexamers. In TCRdb, the immunoSEQ multiplex PCR reads were re-called with MiXCR into one record per CDR3 protein. The table records roughly 200,000 distinct CDR3 sequences, 90% to 95% of them present only once. This record belongs to a study of CD8 T cells in Susac syndrome. Study details: When blood was drawn, the patients with Susac syndrome were therapy-naive, on corticosteroids, or on intravenous immunoglobulin alone.

Negative isolation yielded CD4+ and CD8+ T cells, and FACS enriched TEMRA cells. V was pared by 3 bases and J by 1 base, with 13 bases between. The CDR3 consists of 15 residues. In germline, CDR1 is DFQATT, CDR2 SNEGSKA (reference sequence). The TCR sequence derives from a human donor with Susac syndrome. This chain uses TRBV20-1 with TRBJ2-1; D is ambiguous. Material: CD4+ T cells from PBMCs. CDR3 residues: CSASPASLSYNEQFF. CDR3 DNA sequence: TGCAGTGCTAGCCCCGCGAGTTTGTCCTACAATGAGCAGTTCTTC.